Listed below are T cell receptor beta chains from one sample, sequenced in a study of T cell repertoires in aging, cancer and after chemotherapy. TCRdb redid the calling of the multiplex PCR reads with MiXCR, one entry per CDR3 protein. The sample lists 15,000 or so distinct CDR3 sequences, around 21% seen once, with 5.7% in the top ten. Sequenced input: blood. These receptors all come from a human donor in good health. Both conserved end residues are trimmed from each CDR3. Fields, in order: V gene, J gene, CDR3 length, CDR3 protein.

V: TRBV6-5; J: TRBJ2-3; length: 12; CDR3: ASTSGGGADTQY
V: TRBV6-5; J: TRBJ2-6; length: 14; CDR3: ASSYSGLSGANVLT
V: TRBV5-5; J: TRBJ1-6; length: 13; CDR3: ASSLGLSYNSPLH
V: TRBV6-2/TRBV6-3; J: TRBJ1-2; length: 16; CDR3: ASLPPFGRQNSHYGYT
V: TRBV20-1; J: TRBJ1-5; length: 11; CDR3: SARNPEVQPQH
V: TRBV29-1; J: TRBJ1-2; length: 12; CDR3: SVEDPGSPYGYT
V: TRBV24-1; J: TRBJ2-5; length: 13; CDR3: ATSDPSEGKETQY
V: TRBV12-3/TRBV12-4; J: TRBJ1-6; length: 12; CDR3: ASSGTTYNSPLH
V: TRBV6-5; J: TRBJ1-3; length: 11; CDR3: ASSRGPGNTIY
V: TRBV30; J: TRBJ2-7; length: 17; CDR3: AWSGGGGRNNDLSYEQY
V: TRBV7-2; J: TRBJ2-3; length: 14; CDR3: ASSSGSGHWGDTQY
V: TRBV4-3; J: TRBJ2-2; length: 19; CDR3: ASSQFSYGRLDRGETGELF
V: TRBV20-1; J: TRBJ2-2; length: 12; CDR3: SARDRGGTGELF
V: TRBV5-1; J: TRBJ1-4; length: 15; CDR3: ASSRQGTSATNEKLF
V: TRBV13; J: TRBJ2-7; length: 11; CDR3: ASSLDRGYEQY
V: TRBV7-9; J: TRBJ2-6; length: 14; CDR3: ASSVLGQAGANVLT
V: TRBV19; J: TRBJ2-2; length: 12; CDR3: ASRGIGDTGELF
V: TRBV29-1; J: TRBJ1-1; length: 9; CDR3: SVGGGREAF
V: TRBV10-3; J: TRBJ2-3; length: 13; CDR3: AISKTSPSTDTQY
V: TRBV20-1; J: TRBJ1-6; length: 11; CDR3: SALGSYNSPLH
V: TRBV20-1; J: TRBJ2-1; length: 13; CDR3: SASGLAGPYYEQF
V: TRBV12-3/TRBV12-4; J: TRBJ1-3; length: 14; CDR3: ASSLWEFRSGNTIY
V: TRBV14; J: TRBJ2-5; length: 14; CDR3: ASSLWIGSIQETQY
V: TRBV27; J: TRBJ1-5; length: 8; CDR3: ASGLGPQH
V: TRBV6-1; J: TRBJ1-5; length: 14; CDR3: ASSEASISLNQPQH
V: TRBV4-3; J: TRBJ1-2; length: 13; CDR3: ASSREGQDDYGYT
V: TRBV11-2; J: TRBJ2-1; length: 14; CDR3: ASSLDTWSSYNEQF
V: TRBV5-1; J: TRBJ1-2; length: 11; CDR3: ASSLGNGDGYT
V: TRBV14; J: TRBJ2-2; length: 13; CDR3: ASSQRQGWTGELF
V: TRBV13; J: TRBJ1-5; length: 11; CDR3: ASSAQGGQPQH
V: TRBV11-2; J: TRBJ1-6; length: 12; CDR3: ASSPGGFDSPLH
V: TRBV20-1; J: TRBJ2-5; length: 18; CDR3: SASPLRPGLAGGIQETQY
V: TRBV27; J: TRBJ1-1; length: 14; CDR3: ASSLNFGGRRTEAF
V: TRBV5-6; J: TRBJ2-1; length: 14; CDR3: ASSFVPQRGYNEQF
V: TRBV6-1; J: TRBJ1-4; length: 13; CDR3: ASIKGTALNEKLF
V: TRBV15; J: TRBJ1-1; length: 13; CDR3: ATSSSWPDHTEAF
V: TRBV5-1; J: TRBJ1-6; length: 13; CDR3: ASSLAGTANSPLH
V: TRBV20-1; J: TRBJ1-5; length: 10; CDR3: SAREPNQPQH
V: TRBV5-4; J: TRBJ1-2; length: 12; CDR3: ASSFDRGNYGYT
V: TRBV30; J: TRBJ1-1; length: 15; CDR3: AWNHLGGLSFGTEAF
V: TRBV7-3; J: TRBJ2-1; length: 10; CDR3: ASSGGGNEQF
V: TRBV5-1; J: TRBJ2-3; length: 11; CDR3: ASSADSTDTQY
V: TRBV12-3/TRBV12-4; J: TRBJ1-1; length: 12; CDR3: ASSRQGPKVEAF
V: TRBV20-1; J: TRBJ1-2; length: 11; CDR3: SARDAGKYGYT
V: TRBV6-1; J: TRBJ1-2; length: 12; CDR3: ASSEGGDRLGYT
V: TRBV5-6; J: TRBJ2-7; length: 12; CDR3: ASSLAGSSYEQY
V: TRBV5-6; J: TRBJ1-2; length: 13; CDR3: ASSGATGDMYGYT
V: TRBV19; J: TRBJ1-2; length: 11; CDR3: ASSRQPSYGYT
V: TRBV7-2; J: TRBJ1-2; length: 13; CDR3: ASPHREPSNYGYT
V: TRBV15; J: TRBJ2-2; length: 10; CDR3: ATSRFSGELF
V: TRBV6-4; J: TRBJ2-2; length: 14; CDR3: ASSDFGGRRSGELF
V: TRBV10-1; J: TRBJ2-7; length: 11; CDR3: ASGRGASYEQY